This TCR beta chain was sequenced during a study of regulatory dendritic cells for organ transplantation. In the case of this clone: As yet, its antigen is unknown.

Only in-frame clones appear in the TCRdb table, and some are missing; sequencing was by immunoSEQ multiplex PCR. The table lists under 45,000 clones, around 90% of them singletons. Study-level results: Memory T cells were less diverse than naive, with memory CD8+ most oligoclonal. Among resting subsets, memory CD8+ cells contained the most alloreactive clonotypes. The authors noted considerable between-person heterogeneity in alloreactive memory CD8+ cells.

Germline V gene sequence: CDR1 SGHTA, CDR2 FQGNSA. Trimming cost V 1 base and J 2 bases, with 8 bases left between them. This CDR3 has 15 amino acids. The chain joins TRBV7-2 to TRBJ2-2; a possible D gene is TRBD2 (5 bases). Sample: naive CD4+ T cells from blood. Subset defined: CD45RA+ naive T cells. The receptor's source is a human donor in good health. The CDR3 loop is CASSLDGLNTGELFF. The CDR3 coding sequence is TGTGCCAGCAGCTTAGACGGACTCAACACCGGGGAGCTGTTTTTT.